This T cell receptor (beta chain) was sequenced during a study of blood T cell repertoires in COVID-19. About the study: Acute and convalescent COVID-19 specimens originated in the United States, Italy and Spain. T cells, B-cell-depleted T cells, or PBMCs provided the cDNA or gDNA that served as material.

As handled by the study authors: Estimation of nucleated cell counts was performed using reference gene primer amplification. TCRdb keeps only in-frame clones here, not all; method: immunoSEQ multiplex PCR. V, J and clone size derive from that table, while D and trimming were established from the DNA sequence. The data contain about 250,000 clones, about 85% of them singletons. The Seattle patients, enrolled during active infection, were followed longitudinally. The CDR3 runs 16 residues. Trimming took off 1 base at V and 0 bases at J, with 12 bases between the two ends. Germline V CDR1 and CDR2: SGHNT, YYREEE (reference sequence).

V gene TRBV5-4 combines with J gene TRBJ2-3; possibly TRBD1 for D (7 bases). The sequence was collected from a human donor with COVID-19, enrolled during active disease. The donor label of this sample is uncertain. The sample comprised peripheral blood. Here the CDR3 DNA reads TGTGCCAGCAGCTTGCCCCAGGGGGGTAGCACAGATACGCAGTATTTT. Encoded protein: CASSLPQGGSTDTQYF.